This TCR beta chain was documented in a study of cytomegalovirus exposure and HLA in healthy donors. Study in general: In a later analysis, the roughly 120 validation repertoires were reported to have used the same platform as the 650 to 800 first-cohort repertoires.

Looked up from germline, CDR1 is ENHRY and CDR2 is SYGVKD. V dropped 3 bases and J dropped 8 bases, with 7 bases sitting between them. The CDR3 has 11 residues. On this clone itself: Its target is not known.

Assay used: immunoSEQ multiplex PCR; TCRdb lists only in-frame clones, some missing. The repertoire holds approximately 190,000 clones, with about 80% as singletons. General study results and limits: Listed as cytomegalovirus-associated were 164 TCR beta chains. The classifier was said to identify cytomegalovirus status with high specificity and sensitivity. The CMV antigen specificity of a few CMV-associated chains was confirmed through in vitro analysis.

The chain couples TRBV10-3 to TRBJ1-2; D unresolved. The clonotype comes from a man between 18 and 35 years old in good health and CMV-seropositive. Sequencing input: PBMCs. In DNA, the CDR3 is TGTGCCATCAGTGACCCGGGAGGCTACACCTTC. Translation gives CAISDPGGYTF.